This TCR beta chain emerged from a study of blood T cell repertoires in COVID-19. Study in general: T cells, B-cell-depleted T cells, or PBMCs supplied cDNA or gDNA.

Data came from immunoSEQ multiplex PCR; TCRdb stores just in-frame clones and leaves some out. Among 200,000 to 250,000 clones, approximately 84% were seen once, and the ten largest hold around 2%. The receptor was isolated from a woman aged 55-69 years with acute or convalescent COVID-19. The sequenced sample was peripheral blood.

This CDR3 is CASSLLQGSEKLFF. The CDR3 DNA reads as TGTGCCAGCAGCTTGTTGCAGGGTAGTGAAAAACTGTTTTTT. This chain connects TRBV5-6 to TRBJ1-4; the D gene is possibly TRBD1 (5 bases). The CDR3 is made up of 14 amino acids. Germline lookup yields CDR1 SGHDT and CDR2 YYEEEE. The ends were cut back, 1 base at V and 7 bases at J, with 11 bases in the middle.